A selection of T cell receptor beta chains follows, all from one sample in a study of T cell responses to AZD1222 COVID-19 vaccine. The repertoire was sequenced with immunoSEQ multiplex PCR; TCRdb's copy has only in-frame clones and lacks some. The data show about 99,000 clones, approximately 86% seen once. The sample here was peripheral blood, taken 28 days after the second dose of the MenACWY control vaccine. The receptors here all came from an adult who received the MenACWY meningococcal vaccine as a control. Each CDR3 is given with its conserved first and last residue. Fields, in order: V gene, CDR3 length, J gene, D gene, CDR3 protein. The D gene is left open where the match is weak.

>TRBV6-4|16|TRBJ2-2|TRBD1
CASSPDRQGFTGELFF
>TRBV6-5|15|TRBJ2-7|TRBD1
CASKLSGTGIYEQYF
>TRBV6-5|13|TRBJ1-6|-
CASSRMSNSPLHF
>TRBV30|15|TRBJ1-4|TRBD1
CAWMGTDATNEKLFF
>TRBV5-1|14|TRBJ2-7|-
CASSTQGFTYEQYF
>TRBV3-1/TRBV3-2|12|TRBJ1-2|TRBD1
CASSTGQGGSTF
>TRBV7-2|15|TRBJ1-1|-
CASSLQGTQNTEAFF
>TRBV15|13|TRBJ1-4|-
CATSRVGNEKLFF
>TRBV19|14|TRBJ1-2|-
CASSSFRGSYGYTF
>TRBV19|15|TRBJ1-2|TRBD1
CASSERQGGNYGYTF
>TRBV21-1|14|TRBJ1-1|-
CASSKKRQGTEAFF
>TRBV19|14|TRBJ1-1|-
CASSGKLPGTEAFF
>TRBV5-4|14|TRBJ1-1|-
CASSPSYPNTEAFF
>TRBV5-1|14|TRBJ2-7|-
CASSLIQGSYEQYF
>TRBV6-5|14|TRBJ1-1|TRBD1
CASNHPGTANEAFF
>TRBV19|15|TRBJ1-4|-
CASSADRRPNEKLFF
>TRBV29-1|11|TRBJ2-7|TRBD1
CSVERGPEQYF
>TRBV7-2|17|TRBJ2-3|TRBD1
CASSLGLWTGSTDTQYF
>TRBV18|18|TRBJ1-3|-
CASSPLDLQSGSGNTIYF
>TRBV12-5|14|TRBJ2-2|-
CASGLGGNTGELFF
>TRBV11-2|13|TRBJ2-7|-
CASSLGSGYEQYF
>TRBV14|16|TRBJ2-1|TRBD1
CASSQLQGVRDNEQFF
>TRBV30|14|TRBJ1-1|-
CAWSHGGTNTEAFF
>TRBV6-1|14|TRBJ1-1|TRBD1
CASSDGQAYTEAFF
>TRBV5-5|16|TRBJ1-6|TRBD1
CASSPTGAEYNSPLHF
>TRBV4-2|20|TRBJ2-7|TRBD1
CASSQEGVDRDRGWSYEQYF
>TRBV7-3|17|TRBJ2-6|-
CASSLWTVGSGANVLTF
>TRBV24-1|14|TRBJ2-7|-
CATSDPNRSGEQYF
>TRBV4-3|16|TRBJ2-1|-
CASSQEPGPPYNEQFF
>TRBV28|18|TRBJ1-6|-
CASTPFEGKSSYNSPLHF
>TRBV29-1|13|TRBJ2-1|TRBD1
CSVGGQGYNEQFF
>TRBV5-6|16|TRBJ1-6|TRBD1
CASSLAFGTARFTLHF
>TRBV28|14|TRBJ1-2|-
CASSLIGTYYGYTF
>TRBV7-2|17|TRBJ1-6|-
CASSLSGRAGVGSPLHF
>TRBV9|16|TRBJ2-1|-
CASSVAGPSSYNEQFF
>TRBV19|14|TRBJ1-6|-
CASNPRGANSPLHF
>TRBV14|15|TRBJ2-4|TRBD1
CASSRQGAAKNIQYF
>TRBV24-1|14|TRBJ1-2|TRBD1
CATSSGGTGYGYTF
>TRBV27|15|TRBJ2-7|-
CASRDLGGGGYEQYF
>TRBV7-2|14|TRBJ2-7|TRBD1
CASSLQGQGTEQYF
>TRBV5-1|13|TRBJ2-7|TRBD1
CASSSGQGYEQYF
>TRBV5-1|16|TRBJ2-4|-
CASSPGTNLAKNIQYF
>TRBV7-2|17|TRBJ2-3|TRBD2
CASSLGGSPGLAGTQYF
>TRBV5-4|14|TRBJ2-7|TRBD1
CASSQDRGPYEQYF
>TRBV30|13|TRBJ1-2|-
CAWSVGGSYGYTF
>TRBV27|16|TRBJ1-1|TRBD1
CASSLVNRGRITEAFF
>TRBV7-2|18|TRBJ1-6|-
CASSLELILSSYNSPLHF
>TRBV4-2|14|TRBJ2-2|-
CASSQGRDTGELFF
>TRBV28|15|TRBJ1-2|TRBD1
CASSLGGTADRGYTF
>TRBV27|13|TRBJ2-7|TRBD1
CASSAAQGYEQYF
>TRBV9|14|TRBJ1-1|-
CASSVGTEGTEAFF
>TRBV19|14|TRBJ1-2|-
CASSPMSQAIGYTF
>TRBV18|14|TRBJ2-7|-
CASSPAGTSYEQYF
>TRBV24-1|16|TRBJ2-3|-
CATSDPGPMGTDTQYF
>TRBV7-2|17|TRBJ2-7|TRBD1
CASSLNFPDRGTYEQYF